What follows are 31 T cell receptor beta chains derived from one specimen sequenced in a study of blood T cell repertoires in COVID-19. Using immunoSEQ multiplex PCR, the repertoire was profiled, and TCRdb retains in-frame clones only, with some absent. The sample records about 15,000 clones, approximately 90% being singletons. The material sequenced was peripheral blood. These receptors all come from a human donor in a cohort sampled during active COVID-19.

J is TRBJ2-1 and V is TRBV19; 7 bases match TRBD1. Unmatched junction bases numbered 18, after V lost 4 bases and J lost 12 bases. Germline assignment: CDR1 LNHDA and CDR2 SQIVND (reference sequence). The CDR3 is 16 residues long. CDR3 bases: TGTGCCAGTAGTAAAGGACAGGATTGGGCCTTCATGGGGCAGTTCTTC. Translation gives CASSKGQDWAFMGQFF.

This chain connects TRBV7-2 to TRBJ2-3; no reliable D call. V was pared by 2 bases and J by 3 bases, with 6 bases between. There are 13 residues in the CDR3. The germline CDR1 and CDR2 sequences are SGHTA and FQGNSA. The CDR3 nucleotides read TGTGCCAGCAGCTTATTTAGTACAGATACGCAGTATTTT. Its protein product is CASSLFSTDTQYF. Filled out from reference TRBV7-2 and TRBJ2-3, the complete variable domain reads GAGVSQSPSNKVTEKGKDVELRCDPISGHTALYWYRQSLGQGLEFLIYFQGNSAPDKSGLPSDRFSAERTGGSVSTLTIQRTQQEDSAVYLCASSLFSTDTQYFGPGTRLTVL.

The chain is built from TRBV6-5 and TRBJ1-2; D remains unclear. The V gene lost 3 bases and the J gene lost 2 bases, with 16 bases spanning the gap. CDR3 size: 16 residues. Per the germline V gene, CDR1 is MNHEY and CDR2 is SVGAGI. CDR3 loop: CASSYAPAQLNYGYTF. CDR3 bases: TGTGCCAGCAGTTATGCACCTGCACAGTTAAACTATGGCTACACCTTC.

The chain is built from TRBV19 and TRBJ1-5; TRBD1 matches 7 bases. Losses at the gene ends were 6 bases for V and 4 bases for J; bases not matched to a gene: 9. There are 15 residues in the CDR3. Germline values: CDR1 LNHDA, CDR2 SQIVND (reference sequence). The CDR3 bases are TGTGCCAGTAGAAACCGACAGGGTCGGAATCAGCCCCAGCATTTT. Protein product: CASRNRQGRNQPQHF. Variable domain in full (rest from reference TRBV19 and TRBJ1-5): DGGITQSPKYLFRKEGQNVTLSCEQNLNHDAMYWYRQDPGQGLRLIYYSQIVNDFQKGDIAEGYSVSREKKESFPLTVTSAQKNPTAFYLCASRNRQGRNQPQHFGDGTRLSIL.

The chain couples TRBV5-1 to TRBJ2-7; TRBD1 matches 7 bases. Germline loops: CDR1 SGHRS, CDR2 YFSETQ. V was pared by 5 bases and J by 1 base, with 15 bases of the junction left unmatched. CDR3 size: 17 residues. The CDR3 is CASRLTGAPALSYEQYF. Here the CDR3 DNA reads TGCGCCAGCAGGTTAACAGGGGCCCCGGCCTTATCCTACGAGCAGTACTTC.

The genes are TRBV4-1 and TRBJ1-2; 8 positions match TRBD1. Germline V gene sequence: CDR1 MGHRA, CDR2 YSYEKL. Trimming at V came to 4 bases and at J to 8 bases, leaving 9 bases not matched to a gene. The CDR3 covers 14 residues. The CDR3 DNA sequence: TGCGCCAGCAGCCCCTCTACCGGACAGGGAGGCTACACCTTC. Amino acid sequence: CASSPSTGQGGYTF.

This clone was detected only a few times. The chain couples TRBV15 to TRBJ1-6, with D unclear. V was clipped by 0 bases and J by 0 bases, with 9 bases between them. The CDR3 has 17 residues. Germline V lookup: CDR1 LNHNV, CDR2 YYDKDF (reference sequence). CDR3 protein: CATSRDLPSSYNSPLHF. The CDR3 DNA follows: TGTGCCACCAGCAGAGATCTCCCGAGCTCCTATAATTCACCCCTCCACTTT. Using reference TRBV15 and TRBJ1-6 for the parts outside the CDR3, the full variable domain is DAMVIQNPRYQVTQFGKPVTLSCSQTLNHNVMYWYQQKSSQAPKLLFHYYDKDFNNEADTPDNFQSRRPNTSFCFLDIRSPGLGDTAMYLCATSRDLPSSYNSPLHFGNGTRLTVT.

This sequence joins TRBV9 and TRBJ1-3; D remains ambiguous. V was pared by 0 bases and J by 0 bases, with 13 bases between. CDR1 is SGDLS, CDR2 YYNGEE, per germline. This CDR3 is 17 amino acids long. CDR3 amino acids: CASSVGGFSNSGNTIYF. CDR3 DNA sequence: TGTGCCAGCAGCGTAGGTGGCTTCTCGAACTCTGGAAACACCATATATTTT.

This sequence joins TRBV10-1 and TRBJ2-2, with 7 bases fitting TRBD1. This CDR3 region has 14 residues. Germline CDR1 is WNHNN and CDR2 is SYGVQD (reference sequence). Germline trimming cut 6 bases from V and 4 bases from J; bases unmatched to any gene: 5. CDR3 region: CASRENRGTGELFF. The DNA for the CDR3 is TGCGCCAGCAGAGAAAACAGGGGCACCGGGGAGCTGTTTTTT.

The rearrangement uses TRBV19 and TRBJ1-4; D perhaps matches TRBD1 (5 bases). Germline CDR1 LNHDA, CDR2 SQIVND (reference sequence). The germline V and J ends were trimmed by 3 bases and 8 bases, with 13 bases remaining between them. The CDR3 runs 14 residues. DNA of the CDR3: TGTGCCAGTAGTATCGATAGGGGTGACGAAAAACTGTTTTTT. Translation: CASSIDRGDEKLFF. Together with reference TRBV19 and TRBJ1-4, the CDR3 gives the full variable domain: DGGITQSPKYLFRKEGQNVTLSCEQNLNHDAMYWYRQDPGQGLRLIYYSQIVNDFQKGDIAEGYSVSREKKESFPLTVTSAQKNPTAFYLCASSIDRGDEKLFFGSGTQLSVL.

This chain connects TRBV7-8 to TRBJ2-3; perhaps TRBD2 as D (6 bases). Germline V gene data show CDR1 as SGHVS and CDR2 as FQNEAQ. The CDR3 extends over 15 amino acids. Trimming removed 5 bases from V and 2 bases from J, with 14 bases in between. CDR3 region: CASSRLTSSTDTQYF. CDR3 DNA sequence: TGTGCCAGCAGCAGATTGACTAGTTCCACAGATACGCAGTATTTT.

The V and J genes are TRBV9 and TRBJ2-1; the D is unclear. V dropped 0 bases and J dropped 6 bases, with 7 bases sitting between them. In germline, CDR1 is SGDLS, CDR2 YYNGEE. The CDR3 is made up of 13 amino acids. The CDR3 spells CASSVDYFNEQFF. CDR3 in DNA: TGTGCCAGCAGCGTAGACTACTTCAATGAGCAGTTCTTC.

This clone was counted only a few times. The genes are TRBV30 and TRBJ1-5; 7 nucleotides line up with TRBD1. This CDR3 spans 13 amino acids. V shed 7 bases and J 4 bases; nucleotides not matched to a gene: 7. Germline-derived CDR1 and CDR2 are GTSNPN and SVGIG (reference sequence). The CDR3 spells CALSGTENQPQHF. As DNA, the CDR3 is TGTGCCTTATCTGGGACAGAAAATCAGCCCCAGCATTTT.

The chain combines TRBV7-2 with TRBJ2-4, with TRBD2 matching 8 bases. CDR3 size: 15 residues. Trimming removed 0 bases from V and 7 bases from J; junction bases left unmatched: 5. Germline V gives CDR1 SGHTA, CDR2 FQGNSA. The CDR3 loop reads CASSLALGGGNIQYF. CDR3 DNA sequence: TGTGCCAGCAGCTTAGCCCTAGGCGGGGGGAACATTCAGTACTTC.

V is TRBV6-6 and J is TRBJ1-1, with D possibly being TRBD1 (6 bases). Looked up from germline, CDR1 is MNHNY and CDR2 is SVGAGI (reference sequence). This CDR3 is 16 amino acids long. The V gene lost 6 bases and the J gene lost 0 bases, with 17 bases spanning the gap. For the CDR3, the DNA is TGTGCCAGCAGGCCTGAATTAGGACAGCTGAACACTGAAGCTTTCTTT. As protein: CASRPELGQLNTEAFF.

The chain couples TRBV7-8 to TRBJ2-1; 9 bases line up with TRBD1. The CDR3 totals 15 residues. With 5 bases clipped from V and 8 bases from J, the junction kept 10 bases outside the gene matches. The germline CDR1 and CDR2 sequences are SGHVS and FQNEAQ. DNA for the CDR3: TGTGCCAGCAGCCCGCGGACAGGGGAAGGGGATGAGCAGTTCTTC. Its translation is CASSPRTGEGDEQFF.

This chain uses TRBV5-1 with TRBJ2-2; 7 bases line up with TRBD1. V shed 4 bases, J shed 6 bases, and the junction held 12 bases outside the gene matches. Germline V gene data show CDR1 as SGHRS and CDR2 as YFSETQ. This CDR3 is 16 amino acids long. The CDR3 DNA follows: TGCGCCAGCAGCCCTCGACAGGGTGGTTACGCCGGGGAGCTGTTTTTT. As protein: CASSPRQGGYAGELFF. Filled out from reference TRBV5-1 and TRBJ2-2, the complete variable domain reads KAGVTQTPRYLIKTRGQQVTLSCSPISGHRSVSWYQQTPGQGLQFLFEYFSETQRNKGNFPGRFSGRQFSNSRSEMNVSTLELGDSALYLCASSPRQGGYAGELFFGEGSRLTVL.

CDR3: CASSRTGLNTEAFF. The CDR3 DNA reads TGTGCCAGCAGCCGGACAGGTTTGAACACTGAAGCTTTCTTT. This rearrangement joins TRBV9 to TRBJ1-1; TRBD1 aligns across 7 bases. The CDR3 contains 14 residues. The V and J ends lost 4 bases and 0 bases, in that order; junction bases with no gene match: 3. CDR1 is SGDLS and CDR2 is YYNGEE in the germline V gene.

This clone came up once. This chain joins TRBV15 and TRBJ2-5; TRBD1 matches at 7 bases. The CDR3 is 15 residues long. J gave up 5 bases and V 0 bases, and 6 bases lay outside the gene matches. Germline V gene data show CDR1 as LNHNV and CDR2 as YYDKDF (reference sequence). This CDR3 is CATSRDPTGSETQYF. The CDR3 DNA reads as TGTGCCACCAGCAGAGATCCGACAGGGTCTGAGACCCAGTACTTC. Supplemented by reference TRBV15 and TRBJ2-5, the full variable domain reads DAMVIQNPRYQVTQFGKPVTLSCSQTLNHNVMYWYQQKSSQAPKLLFHYYDKDFNNEADTPDNFQSRRPNTSFCFLDIRSPGLGDTAMYLCATSRDPTGSETQYFGPGTRLLVL.

The CDR3 is CAWMTGGAGEQYF. In nucleotides, the CDR3 is TGTGCCTGGATGACGGGGGGGGCCGGCGAGCAGTACTTC. The chain has TRBV30 and TRBJ2-7; TRBD2 aligns across 8 bases. CDR1 and CDR2 (germline): GTSNPN, SVGIG (reference sequence). Trimming removed 4 bases from V and 6 bases from J; junction bases left unmatched: 8. The CDR3 covers 13 residues.

The count of this clone is one. The chain is built from TRBV14 and TRBJ2-4; 7 bases are shared with TRBD1. Germline V lookup: CDR1 SGHDN, CDR2 FVKESK. After removal of 1 base from V and 1 base from J, the junction contained 4 bases not matched to a gene. The length of the CDR3 is 16 residues. The CDR3 region has the DNA TGTGCCAGCAGCCAAGTAGAACAGGGGGCCAAAAACATTCAGTACTTC. Protein product: CASSQVEQGAKNIQYF. The complete variable domain, with remaining parts taken from reference TRBV14 and TRBJ2-4, reads EAGVTQFPSHSVIEKGQTVTLRCDPISGHDNLYWYRRVMGKEIKFLLHFVKESKQDESGMPNNRFLAERTGGTYSTLKVQPAELEDSGVYFCASSQVEQGAKNIQYFGAGTRLSVL.

V gene TRBV9 combines with J gene TRBJ2-5; D is possibly TRBD2 (5 bases). V gave up 3 bases and J gave up 2 bases, with 14 bases separating them. The germline V gene has CDR1 SGDLS and CDR2 YYNGEE. This CDR3 comprises 15 residues. CDR3: CASSANRGKQETQYF. For the CDR3, the DNA is TGTGCCAGCAGCGCCAATCGAGGGAAACAAGAGACCCAGTACTTC.

The V call is TRBV3-1 (or the pseudogene TRBV3-2), the J call TRBJ1-3, with D uncertain. The V end lost 5 bases, the J end lost 2 bases, and 13 bases lay between the germline ends. There are 15 residues in the CDR3. The germline CDR1 and CDR2 sequences are LGHDT and YNNKEL (reference sequence). CDR3 nucleotides: TGTGCCAGCAGCGTCGGACGGGATCCTGGAAACACCATATATTTT. It codes for CASSVGRDPGNTIYF.

The V gene is TRBV11-3, the J gene TRBJ2-7, with D maybe TRBD1 (6 bases). From germline, CDR1 is SGHNT and CDR2 YENEEA. The germline V and J ends were trimmed by 5 bases and 0 bases, with 8 bases remaining between them. There are 13 residues in the CDR3. The chain's CDR3 is CASSQGSSYEQYF. The CDR3 nucleotides read TGTGCCAGCAGCCAGGGGAGCTCCTACGAGCAGTACTTC.

The chain recombines TRBV19 with TRBJ2-1; 10 bases are shared with TRBD2. Trimming cost V 2 bases and J 4 bases; bases outside gene matches: 8. Germline V gives CDR1 LNHDA, CDR2 SQIVND (reference sequence). The CDR3 runs 17 residues. CDR3 in amino acids: CASSISPGTSDYNEQFF. The DNA for the CDR3 is TGTGCCAGTAGTATATCCCCCGGGACTAGCGATTACAATGAGCAGTTCTTC. Full variable domain (rest looked up from reference TRBV19 and TRBJ2-1): DGGITQSPKYLFRKEGQNVTLSCEQNLNHDAMYWYRQDPGQGLRLIYYSQIVNDFQKGDIAEGYSVSREKKESFPLTVTSAQKNPTAFYLCASSISPGTSDYNEQFFGPGTRLTVL.

The chain carries TRBV11-2 and TRBJ1-3; no clear D. The CDR3 has 16 residues. Trimming took 3 bases from V and 0 from J, leaving 12 bases between them. The germline gives CDR1 SGHAT, CDR2 FQNNGV. The CDR3 DNA reads TGTGCCAGCAGCTTCCGGGGAGGGAGCTCTGGAAACACCATATATTTT. Translation gives CASSFRGGSSGNTIYF.

The chain couples TRBV28 to TRBJ2-3; 9 bases agree with TRBD1. CDR3 length: 14 residues. Germline values: CDR1 MDHEN, CDR2 SYDVKM. After removal of 6 bases from V and 8 bases from J, the junction contained 9 bases not matched to a gene. CDR3 loop: CASRGQGGFSTQYF. CDR3 in DNA: TGTGCCAGCAGGGGACAGGGAGGCTTCTCTACGCAGTATTTT.

Only one count was recorded for this clone. The chain employs TRBV10-3 and TRBJ2-3; 7 positions agree with TRBD1. This CDR3 contains 16 residues. Trimming at V came to 0 bases and at J to 2 bases, leaving 5 bases not matched to a gene. Germline-derived CDR1 and CDR2 are ENHRY and SYGVKD. In nucleotides, the CDR3 is TGTGCCATCAGTGAGTCTGCGACAGGGTCCACAGATACGCAGTATTTT. It translates to CAISESATGSTDTQYF.

The J gene is TRBJ2-5, the V gene TRBV5-1; TRBD1 aligns across 7 bases. V trimming: 4 bases; J trimming: 2 bases; junction bases outside the gene matches: 5. Germline CDR1 reads SGHRS; CDR2 reads YFSETQ. CDR3 size: 14 residues. The CDR3 region is CASSPGQLQETQYF. As DNA, the CDR3 is TGCGCCAGCAGCCCGGGACAGCTACAAGAGACCCAGTACTTC.

This clone appeared once. J is TRBJ2-7 and V is TRBV10-3, with 8 bases matching TRBD1. V lost 6 bases and J lost 2; bases outside the gene matches: 3. The CDR3 extends over 13 amino acids. Germline values: CDR1 ENHRY, CDR2 SYGVKD. CDR3 DNA: TGTGCCATCAGGGACAGGGCGGCCTACGAGCAGTACTTC. It is translated as CAIRDRAAYEQYF.

The V call is TRBV7-2, the J call TRBJ1-2; TRBD1 matches at 7 bases. The V segment lost 3 bases and the J segment 4 bases; nucleotides outside the gene matches: 5. Germline CDR1 SGHTA, CDR2 FQGNSA. The CDR3 has 14 amino acids. This CDR3 is CASSFRGATYGYTF. The CDR3 coding sequence is TGTGCCAGCAGCTTCAGGGGGGCAACCTATGGCTACACCTTC.